Listed below are T cell receptor beta chains from one sample, sequenced in a study of regulatory T cells in long-lasting Graves disease. TCRdb re-called the multiplex PCR reads through MiXCR, storing one row per CDR3 protein. The sample has 300,000 or so distinct CDR3 sequences; about 19% are singletons. The sequenced sample was peripheral blood mononuclear cells (PBMCs), obtained when the disease was refractory, from a patient treated with antithyroid drugs. Receptors were obtained from a female donor with Graves disease. Each CDR3 is given with its conserved first and last residue. A D gene is named only where the DNA matches it firmly. Some rows mark clone size as missing; the rest say once, few, many or name a class of expanded clone.

V	size	J	D	DNA	CDR3
TRBV12-3/TRBV12-4	many	TRBJ1-5	.	TGTGCCAGCAGTTTAAACCGGCGGAGTCAGCCCCAGCATTTT	CASSLNRRSQPQHF
TRBV18	.	TRBJ2-7	.	TGTGCCAGCTCACCGACAGTGGCACGGAGCTCCTACGAGCAGTACTTC	CASSPTVARSSYEQYF
TRBV9	.	TRBJ1-5	.	TGTGCCAGCAGCTCAGGAGGGGCGTTACATCAGCCCCAGCATTTT	CASSSGGALHQPQHF
TRBV11-2	many	TRBJ1-1	.	TGTGCCAGCAGCTCCATCGGGGGAAGAACTGAAGCTTTCTTT	CASSSIGGRTEAFF
TRBV7-9	.	TRBJ2-7	.	TGTGCCAGCAGCTTGACCTACGAGCGGTACTTC	CASSLTYERYF
TRBV6-5	.	TRBJ2-3	.	TGTGCCAGCAGCCCAAGATATCCAGATACGCAGTATTTT	CASSPRYPDTQYF
TRBV6-5	many	TRBJ1-6	.	TGTGCCAGCAGTTGGGGGAATTCACCCCTCCACTTT	CASSWGNSPLHF
TRBV20-1	many	TRBJ2-5	.	TGCAGTGCTAGAGGGGCGGGGTGGGAGACCCAGTACTTC	CSARGAGWETQYF
TRBV7-8	few	TRBJ2-7	.	TGTGCCAGCAGCCAACGGGACGGGAGCTCCTACGAGCAGTACTTC	CASSQRDGSSYEQYF
TRBV6-2/TRBV6-3	many	TRBJ2-5	TRBD2	TGTGCCAGCAGTAACCTAGCGGCGAAAGAAGAGACCCAGTACTTC	CASSNLAAKEETQYF
TRBV12-3/TRBV12-4	.	TRBJ2-7	TRBD1	TGTGCCAGCAGTTTCTCGGGACAGGGGATGAACGAGCAGTACTTC	CASSFSGQGMNEQYF
TRBV7-6	once	TRBJ2-5	.	TGTGCCAGCAGCTACGGGACTGTGGAGACCCAGTACTTC	CASSYGTVETQYF
TRBV12-3/TRBV12-4	many	TRBJ2-2	.	TGTGCCAGCAGTTTTGGGGGACCGAACACCGGGGAGCTGTTTTTT	CASSFGGPNTGELFF
TRBV30	once	TRBJ1-5	.	TGTGCCTGGAGTGTAGGGCAGTCAGATCAGCCCCAGCATTTT	CAWSVGQSDQPQHF
TRBV7-8	many	TRBJ1-6	.	TGTGCCAGCTTGTTAGGGGCGGTCGATAATTCACCCCTCCACTTT	CASLLGAVDNSPLHF
TRBV28	many	TRBJ2-5	.	TGTGCCAGCAGAACCCCTGGGGGTCCAGAGACCCAGTACTTC	CASRTPGGPETQYF
TRBV27	.	TRBJ1-1	TRBD1	TGTGCCAGCAGTTTTTGGCAAGGGGCCAGGGGGACTGAAGCTTTCTTT	CASSFWQGARGTEAFF
TRBV7-9	few	TRBJ1-5	TRBD1	TGTGCCAGCACCTCTGACAGGGGACGTCAGCCCCAGCATTTT	CASTSDRGRQPQHF
TRBV2	many	TRBJ1-5	.	TGTGCCAGCAGTGAAGGTCGGACCCTCGGGCAGCCCCAGCATTTT	CASSEGRTLGQPQHF
TRBV11-2	.	TRBJ2-1	TRBD1	TGTGCCAGCAGCTTAGTTTGGACAGGGCTGGGCTATGAGCAGTTCTTC	CASSLVWTGLGYEQFF
TRBV27	many	TRBJ1-1	TRBD1	TGTGCCAGCAGGGCGACAGGGGGTCCAATGAACACTGAAGCTTTCTTT	CASRATGGPMNTEAFF
TRBV24-1	many	TRBJ2-5	TRBD1	TGTGCCACCAGTGATTTTACAGGGGGAGGTTGGGAGACCCAGTACTTC	CATSDFTGGGWETQYF
TRBV29-1	.	TRBJ2-7	TRBD2	TGCAGCGTTGAACTAGGCGGGAGGCCTTCCTACGAGCAGTACTTC	CSVELGGRPSYEQYF
TRBV11-2	many	TRBJ1-2	.	TGTGCCAGCAGCTTAGGGACAGCTGCCTATGGCTACACCTTC	CASSLGTAAYGYTF
TRBV24-1	many	TRBJ2-5	.	TGTGCCACCAGTGATTTAAGGAGGGGGCGAGGAGAGACCCAGTACTTC	CATSDLRRGRGETQYF
TRBV5-6	few	TRBJ2-7	TRBD2	TGTGCCAGCAGCTTTGTGGCTAGCGGGACCTACGAGCAGTACTTC	CASSFVASGTYEQYF
TRBV6-2/TRBV6-3	.	TRBJ1-4	.	TGTGCCAGCAGTTACGGCGCGGAAACAACTAATGAAAAACTGTTTTTT	CASSYGAETTNEKLFF
TRBV18	few	TRBJ2-5	.	TGTGCCAGCTCACCGAACGTAAAAGAGACCCAGTACTTC	CASSPNVKETQYF
TRBV2	many	TRBJ2-7	.	TGTGCCAGCAGTGAAACAGACCTCTACGAGCAGTACTTC	CASSETDLYEQYF
TRBV6-9	.	TRBJ1-1	.	TGTGCCAGCAGTTACGGTGAGATTCCCATGAACACTGAAGCTTTCTTT	CASSYGEIPMNTEAFF
TRBV19	few	TRBJ1-1	TRBD1	TGTGCCAGTAGTACCACGGTCGGCAGGGGGGACACTGAAGCTTTCTTT	CASSTTVGRGDTEAFF
TRBV6-5	many	TRBJ1-2	.	TGTGCCAGCAGTTACTCGCGGGGGAGGGACGCCAACTATGGCTACACCTTC	CASSYSRGRDANYGYTF
TRBV4-1	few	TRBJ1-5	TRBD1	TGCGCCAGCAGCCAAGGGGGGACAGGCAATCAGCCCCAGCATTTT	CASSQGGTGNQPQHF
TRBV6-5	.	TRBJ2-2	TRBD1	TGTGCCAGCAGTTTAGGACAGGCCGGGGAGCTGTTTTTT	CASSLGQAGELFF
TRBV30	.	TRBJ2-6	.	TGTGCCTGGAGTCGCTTAGCCTTTACAAGCTCTGGGGCCAACGTCCTGACTTTC	CAWSRLAFTSSGANVLTF
TRBV12-3/TRBV12-4	few	TRBJ1-3	.	TGTGCCAGCAGTCCCGGGACAAGGGCCGGAAACACCATATATTTT	CASSPGTRAGNTIYF
TRBV28	few	TRBJ2-3	TRBD1	TGTGCCAGCAGTTTCGGGTTTCTAGGACAGGGGACAGATACGCAGTATTTT	CASSFGFLGQGTDTQYF
TRBV11-2	many	TRBJ1-2	.	TGTGCCAGCAGCTTAGATGGGGGCAGGGACTATGGCTACACCTTC	CASSLDGGRDYGYTF
TRBV2	many	TRBJ1-1	.	TGTGCCAGCAGTCCCGCTATCGGGATCGGCACTGAAGCTTTCTTT	CASSPAIGIGTEAFF
TRBV9	.	TRBJ2-7	.	TGTGCCAGCAGCGTACCGGGACCGCCCTACGAGCAGTACTTC	CASSVPGPPYEQYF
TRBV10-2	.	TRBJ1-1	TRBD1	TGCGCCAGCAGTGACCCAATAGGGGGCGCGGGGACTGAAGCTTTCTTT	CASSDPIGGAGTEAFF
TRBV7-3	many	TRBJ1-6	.	TGTGCCAGCAGCTTATATCAGTACTCACCCCTCCACTTT	CASSLYQYSPLHF
TRBV11-3	many	TRBJ1-2	.	TGTGCCAGCAGCTTAGGAAGTACGGGAGGCTACACCTTC	CASSLGSTGGYTF
TRBV2	many	TRBJ2-3	TRBD1	TGTGCCAGCAGTGTGAGACCCCAGGGGGTTACGCAGTATTTT	CASSVRPQGVTQYF
TRBV18	few	TRBJ1-5	TRBD1	TGTGCCAGCTCGGGGACAGAGTATAGCAATCAGCCCCAGCATTTT	CASSGTEYSNQPQHF
TRBV11-2	many	TRBJ2-5	.	TGTGCCAGCAGCTTACGGAGAACCTGGAAGGATGAGGAGACCCAGTACTTC	CASSLRRTWKDEETQYF
TRBV11-2	few	TRBJ2-2	.	TGTGCCAGCAGCTTAACCCCTCTGAACACCGGGGAGCTGTTTTTT	CASSLTPLNTGELFF
TRBV5-5	few	TRBJ2-2	TRBD1	TGTGCCAGCAGCTTGCACCTCGGACAGGGAGGCACCGGGGAGCTGTTTTTT	CASSLHLGQGGTGELFF